The entry that follows covers one TCR beta chain sequence. Antigen unknown. These data are taken from a study of cytomegalovirus exposure and HLA in healthy donors. Broader study findings: Association of a missense DCLRE1C variant with TCR beta V- and J-gene trimming was reported in a later analysis.

Primers for the PCR totalled 60 Vbeta and 13 Jbeta. Measured with immunoSEQ multiplex PCR; TCRdb has only the in-frame clones, and not every one. This sample yields more than 140,000 clones, of which about 80% are seen a single time; 1.9% belongs to the top ten. The ends were cut back, 3 bases at V and 5 bases at J, with 8 bases in the middle. From germline, CDR1 is MNHEY and CDR2 SMNVEV (reference sequence). The length of the CDR3 is 12 residues. The sample comprised PBMCs. The chain joins TRBV27 to TRBJ2-7; a weak D match, TRBD2 (5 bases). The receptor's source is a woman between 40 and 55 years old in good health and CMV-seronegative. CDR3 DNA: TGTGCCAGCAGTTTTGACGGGGACGAGCAGTACTTC. Translating gives CASSFDGDEQYF.